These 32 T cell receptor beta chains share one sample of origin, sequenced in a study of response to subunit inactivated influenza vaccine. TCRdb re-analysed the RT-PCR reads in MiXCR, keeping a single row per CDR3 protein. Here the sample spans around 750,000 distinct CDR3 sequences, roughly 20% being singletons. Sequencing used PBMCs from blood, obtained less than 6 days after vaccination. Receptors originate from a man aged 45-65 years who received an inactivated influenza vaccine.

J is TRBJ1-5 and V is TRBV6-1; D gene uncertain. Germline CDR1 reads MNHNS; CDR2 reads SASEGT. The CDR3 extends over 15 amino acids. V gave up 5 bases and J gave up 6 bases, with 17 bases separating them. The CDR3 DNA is TGTGCCAGCAGTCGGGAAAATGGGTGGACTCAGCCCCAGCATTTT. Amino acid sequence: CASSRENGWTQPQHF.

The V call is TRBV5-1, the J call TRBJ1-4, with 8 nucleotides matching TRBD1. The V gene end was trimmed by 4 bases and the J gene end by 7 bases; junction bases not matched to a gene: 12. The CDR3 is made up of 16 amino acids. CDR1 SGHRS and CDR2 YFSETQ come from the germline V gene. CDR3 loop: CASSKTGTGVGEKLFF. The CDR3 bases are TGCGCCAGCAGCAAAACCGGGACAGGAGTTGGTGAAAAACTGTTTTTT.

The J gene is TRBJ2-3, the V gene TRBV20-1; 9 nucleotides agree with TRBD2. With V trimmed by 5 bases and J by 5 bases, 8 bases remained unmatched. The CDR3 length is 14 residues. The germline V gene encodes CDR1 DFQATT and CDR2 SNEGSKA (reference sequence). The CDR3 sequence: CSASSAGGQDTQYF. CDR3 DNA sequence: TGCAGTGCTTCCTCGGCGGGAGGGCAAGATACGCAGTATTTT.

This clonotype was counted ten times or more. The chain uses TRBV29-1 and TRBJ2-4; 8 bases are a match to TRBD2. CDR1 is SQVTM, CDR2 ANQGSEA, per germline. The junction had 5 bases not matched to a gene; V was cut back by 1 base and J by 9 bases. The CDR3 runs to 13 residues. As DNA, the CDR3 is TGCAGCGTTGAAGTGACGGGAGGGGGCATTCAGTACTTC. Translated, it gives CSVEVTGGGIQYF. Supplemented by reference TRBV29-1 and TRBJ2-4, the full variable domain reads SAVISQKPSRDICQRGTSLTIQCQVDSQVTMMFWYRQQPGQSLTLIATANQGSEATYESGFVIDKFPISRPNLTFSTLTVSNMSPEDSSIYLCSVEVTGGGIQYFGAGTRLSVL.

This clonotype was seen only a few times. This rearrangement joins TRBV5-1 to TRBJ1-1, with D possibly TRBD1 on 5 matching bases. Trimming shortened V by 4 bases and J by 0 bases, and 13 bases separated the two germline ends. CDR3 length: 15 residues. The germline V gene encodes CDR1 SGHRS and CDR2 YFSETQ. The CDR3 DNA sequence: TGCGCCAGCAGCCTACACGGGACGGTGAACACTGAAGCTTTCTTT. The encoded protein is CASSLHGTVNTEAFF.

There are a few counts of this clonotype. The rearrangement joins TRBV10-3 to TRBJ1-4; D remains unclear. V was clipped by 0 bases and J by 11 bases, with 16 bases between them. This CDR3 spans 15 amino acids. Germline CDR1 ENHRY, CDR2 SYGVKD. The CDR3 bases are TGTGCCATCAGTGAGTCGATCAACTCTGGGTCGAAACTGTTTTTT. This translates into CAISESINSGSKLFF.

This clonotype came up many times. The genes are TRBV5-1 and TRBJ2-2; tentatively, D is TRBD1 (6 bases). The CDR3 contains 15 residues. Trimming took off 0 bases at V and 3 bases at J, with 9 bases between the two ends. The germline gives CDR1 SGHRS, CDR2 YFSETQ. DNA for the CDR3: TGCGCCAGCAGCTTGGGTCAGGGGTACACCGGGGAGCTGTTTTTT. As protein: CASSLGQGYTGELFF.

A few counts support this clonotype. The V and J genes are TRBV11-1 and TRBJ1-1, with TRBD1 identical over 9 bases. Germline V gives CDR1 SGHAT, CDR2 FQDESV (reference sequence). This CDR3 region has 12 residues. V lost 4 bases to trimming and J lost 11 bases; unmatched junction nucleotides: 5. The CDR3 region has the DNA TGTGCCAGCAGCTCGAAGGGGACAGGGGCTTTCTTT. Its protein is CASSSKGTGAFF.

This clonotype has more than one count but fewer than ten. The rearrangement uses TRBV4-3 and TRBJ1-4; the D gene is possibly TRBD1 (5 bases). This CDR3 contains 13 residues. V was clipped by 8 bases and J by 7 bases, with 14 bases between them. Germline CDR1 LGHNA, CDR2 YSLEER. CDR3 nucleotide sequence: TGCGCCAGCTCGGGTGGGGCGTTTGAAAAACTGTTTTTT. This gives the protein CASSGGAFEKLFF.

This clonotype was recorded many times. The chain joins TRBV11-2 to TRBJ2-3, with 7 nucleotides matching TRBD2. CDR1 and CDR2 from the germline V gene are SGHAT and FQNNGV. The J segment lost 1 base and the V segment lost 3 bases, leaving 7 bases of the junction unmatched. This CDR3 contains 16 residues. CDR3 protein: CASSFLGGGGTDTQYF. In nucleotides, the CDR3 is TGTGCCAGCAGCTTTTTGGGGGGAGGGGGCACAGATACGCAGTATTTT.

The CDR3 sequence is CASSFFGQGGYNEQFF. The DNA for the CDR3 is TGCGCCAGCAGCTTTTTTGGGCAGGGAGGTTACAATGAGCAGTTCTTC. The rearrangement uses TRBV5-1 and TRBJ2-1; D perhaps matches TRBD2 (6 bases). Trimming pared 2 bases from V and 4 bases from J, leaving 16 bases between. Germline V lookup: CDR1 SGHRS, CDR2 YFSETQ. The CDR3 has 16 residues. The full variable domain, completed using reference TRBV5-1 and TRBJ2-1, is KAGVTQTPRYLIKTRGQQVTLSCSPISGHRSVSWYQQTPGQGLQFLFEYFSETQRNKGNFPGRFSGRQFSNSRSEMNVSTLELGDSALYLCASSFFGQGGYNEQFFGPGTRLTVL.

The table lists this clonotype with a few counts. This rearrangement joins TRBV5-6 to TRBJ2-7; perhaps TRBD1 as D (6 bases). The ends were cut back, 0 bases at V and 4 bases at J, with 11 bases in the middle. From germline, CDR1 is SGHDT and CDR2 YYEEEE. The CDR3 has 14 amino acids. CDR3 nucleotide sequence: TGTGCCAGCAGCTTGGGGTACAGGGTGTACGAGCAGTACTTC. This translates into CASSLGYRVYEQYF.

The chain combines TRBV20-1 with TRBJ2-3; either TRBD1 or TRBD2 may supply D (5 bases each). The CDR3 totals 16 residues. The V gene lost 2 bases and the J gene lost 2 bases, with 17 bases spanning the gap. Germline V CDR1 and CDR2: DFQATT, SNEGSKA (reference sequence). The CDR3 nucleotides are TGCAGTGCTAGACCCCCCCAGGGAGTCATCACAGATACGCAGTATTTT. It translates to CSARPPQGVITDTQYF.

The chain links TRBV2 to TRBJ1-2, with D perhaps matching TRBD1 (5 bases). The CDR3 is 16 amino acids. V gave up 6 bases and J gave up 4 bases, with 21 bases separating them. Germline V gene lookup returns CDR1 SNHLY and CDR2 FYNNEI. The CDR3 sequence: CASRRVGAQKGYGYTF. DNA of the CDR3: TGTGCCAGCAGAAGGGTAGGGGCCCAAAAGGGCTATGGCTACACCTTC.

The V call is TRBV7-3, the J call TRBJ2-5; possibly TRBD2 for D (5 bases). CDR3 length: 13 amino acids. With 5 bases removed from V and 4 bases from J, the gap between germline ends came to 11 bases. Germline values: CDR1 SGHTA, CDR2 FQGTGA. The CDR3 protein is CASSDGRGETQYF. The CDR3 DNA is TGTGCCAGCAGCGATGGACGGGGAGAGACCCAGTACTTC.

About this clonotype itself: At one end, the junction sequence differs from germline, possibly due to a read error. CDR3 loop: CASSQERGRGGEKLFF. The CDR3, as DNA: TGCGCCAGCAGCCAAGAAAGGGGGAGGGGCGGTGAAAAACTCTTTTTT. The rearrangement uses TRBV4-3 and TRBJ1-4; a possible D gene is TRBD1 (6 bases). The CDR3 sequence is 16 residues long. Germline V gene lookup returns CDR1 LGHNA and CDR2 YSLEER.

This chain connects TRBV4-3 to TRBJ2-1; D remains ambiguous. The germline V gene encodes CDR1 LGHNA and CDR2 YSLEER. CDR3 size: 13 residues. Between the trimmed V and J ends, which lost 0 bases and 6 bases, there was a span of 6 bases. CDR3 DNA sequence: TGCGCCAGCAGCCAAGACTGGTGCAATGAGCAGTTCTTC. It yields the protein CASSQDWCNEQFF.

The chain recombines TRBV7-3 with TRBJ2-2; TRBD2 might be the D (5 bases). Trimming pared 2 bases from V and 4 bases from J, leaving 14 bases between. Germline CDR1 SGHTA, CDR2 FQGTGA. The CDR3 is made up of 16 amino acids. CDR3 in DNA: TGTGCCAGCAGCTTACCTGCGGGTGGGAGCACCGGGGAGCTGTTTTTT. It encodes CASSLPAGGSTGELFF.

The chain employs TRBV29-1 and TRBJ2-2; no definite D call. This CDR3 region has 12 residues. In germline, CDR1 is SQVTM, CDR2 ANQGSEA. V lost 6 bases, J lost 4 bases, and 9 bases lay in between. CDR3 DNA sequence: TGCAGCGTGAGACTGAGCACCGGGGAGCTGTTTTTT. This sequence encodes CSVRLSTGELFF.

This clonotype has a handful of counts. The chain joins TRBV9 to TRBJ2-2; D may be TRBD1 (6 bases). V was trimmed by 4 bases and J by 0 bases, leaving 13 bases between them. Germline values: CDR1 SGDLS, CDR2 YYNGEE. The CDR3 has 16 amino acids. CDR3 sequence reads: CASSKTGKANTGELFF. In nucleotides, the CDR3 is TGTGCCAGCAGCAAAACAGGGAAAGCGAACACCGGGGAGCTGTTTTTT.

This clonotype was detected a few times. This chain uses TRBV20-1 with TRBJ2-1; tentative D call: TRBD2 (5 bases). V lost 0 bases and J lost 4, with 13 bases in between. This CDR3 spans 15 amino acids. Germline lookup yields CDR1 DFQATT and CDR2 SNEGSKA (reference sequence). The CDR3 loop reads CSARDRASYYNEQFF. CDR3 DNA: TGCAGTGCTAGAGATAGAGCTAGCTATTACAATGAGCAGTTCTTC.

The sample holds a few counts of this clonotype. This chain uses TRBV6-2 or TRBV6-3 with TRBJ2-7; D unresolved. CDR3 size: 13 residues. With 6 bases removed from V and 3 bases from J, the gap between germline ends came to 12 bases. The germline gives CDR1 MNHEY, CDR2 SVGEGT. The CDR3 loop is CASRDTVNYEQYF. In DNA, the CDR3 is TGTGCCAGCAGAGACACGGTGAACTACGAGCAGTACTTC.

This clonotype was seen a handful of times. The CDR3 sequence: CSARTASGANVLTF. In DNA form, the CDR3 reads TGCAGTGCTAGGACTGCCTCTGGGGCCAACGTCCTGACTTTC. This sequence joins TRBV20-1 and TRBJ2-6; D is unresolved. The V end was cut by 3 bases, the J end by 0 bases, with 6 bases between. CDR3 size: 14 residues. CDR1 and CDR2 (germline): DFQATT, SNEGSKA (reference sequence).

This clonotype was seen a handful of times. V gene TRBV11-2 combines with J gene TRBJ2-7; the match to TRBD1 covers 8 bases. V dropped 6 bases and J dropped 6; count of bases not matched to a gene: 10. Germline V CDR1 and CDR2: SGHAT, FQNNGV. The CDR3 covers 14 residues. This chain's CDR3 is CASSSGGQGREQYF. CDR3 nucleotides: TGTGCCAGCAGTTCCGGTGGACAGGGACGCGAGCAGTACTTC.

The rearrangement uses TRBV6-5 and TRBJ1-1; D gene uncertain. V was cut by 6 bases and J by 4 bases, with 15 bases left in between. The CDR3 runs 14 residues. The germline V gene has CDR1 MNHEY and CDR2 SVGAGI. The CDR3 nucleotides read TGTGCCAGCAGCTCCTCCCCAGGAGGCACTGAAGCTTTCTTT. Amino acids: CASSSSPGGTEAFF.

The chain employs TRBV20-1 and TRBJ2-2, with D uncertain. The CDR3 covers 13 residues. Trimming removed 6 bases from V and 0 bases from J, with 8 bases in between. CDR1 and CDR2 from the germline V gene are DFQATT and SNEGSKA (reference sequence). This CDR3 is CSARWANTGELFF. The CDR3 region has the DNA TGCAGTGCCCGATGGGCGAACACCGGGGAGCTGTTTTTT.

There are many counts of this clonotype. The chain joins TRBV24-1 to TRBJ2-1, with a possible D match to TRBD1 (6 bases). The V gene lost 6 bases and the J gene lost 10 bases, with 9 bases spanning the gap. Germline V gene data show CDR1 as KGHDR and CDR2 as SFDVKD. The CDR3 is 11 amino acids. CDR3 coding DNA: TGTGCCACCAGTCCCGGGACAGAGCAGTTCTTC. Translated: CATSPGTEQFF.

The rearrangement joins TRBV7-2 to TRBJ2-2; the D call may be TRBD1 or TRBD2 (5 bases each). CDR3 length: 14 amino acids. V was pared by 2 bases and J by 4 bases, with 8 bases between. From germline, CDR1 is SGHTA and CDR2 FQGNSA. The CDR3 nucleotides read TGTGCCAGCAGCTTAAGGGACCTCACCGGGGAGCTGTTTTTT. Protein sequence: CASSLRDLTGELFF.

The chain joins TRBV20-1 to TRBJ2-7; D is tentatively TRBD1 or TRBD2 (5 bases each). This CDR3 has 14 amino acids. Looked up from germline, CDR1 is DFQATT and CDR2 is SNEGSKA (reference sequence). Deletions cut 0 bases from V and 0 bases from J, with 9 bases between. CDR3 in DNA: TGCAGTGCTAGAGACGGGGCCCGCTCCTACGAGCAGTACTTC. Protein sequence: CSARDGARSYEQYF.

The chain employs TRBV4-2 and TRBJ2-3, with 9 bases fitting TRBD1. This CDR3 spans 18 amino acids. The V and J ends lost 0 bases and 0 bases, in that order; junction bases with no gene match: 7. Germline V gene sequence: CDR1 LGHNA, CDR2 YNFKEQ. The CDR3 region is CASSQDRGQGLSTDTQYF. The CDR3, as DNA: TGTGCCAGCAGCCAAGATCGGGGACAGGGACTTAGCACAGATACGCAGTATTTT.

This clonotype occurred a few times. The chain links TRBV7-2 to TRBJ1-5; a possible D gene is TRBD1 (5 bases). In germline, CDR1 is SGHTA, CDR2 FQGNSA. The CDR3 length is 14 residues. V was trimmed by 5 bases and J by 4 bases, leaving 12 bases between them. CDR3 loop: CASSPWGVNQPQHF. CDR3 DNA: TGTGCCAGCAGCCCTTGGGGGGTTAATCAGCCCCAGCATTTT.

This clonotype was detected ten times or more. The CDR3 DNA reads as TGCGCCAGCAGCCCGCGTCTACCCGACGATGAGCAGTTCTTC. It codes for CASSPRLPDDEQFF. This chain links TRBV4-3 with TRBJ2-1; no clear D gene. This CDR3 region has 14 residues. V lost 4 bases to trimming and J lost 8 bases, with 15 bases between them. CDR1 and CDR2 from the germline V gene are LGHNA and YSLEER.